This T cell receptor beta chain was identified during a study of T cells in localized non-small cell lung cancer. Concerning this clone: Its antigen remains unknown.

Regarding the study as a whole: Among the tissues sampled, uninvolved adjacent lung had the highest T cell clonality, above tumor. Median approximately 50 top-100 tumor clones were shared with paired adjacent lung. Sequencing was limited to one tumor region, leaving the possibility of heterogeneity open.

Libraries were prepared by immunoSEQ multiplex PCR; TCRdb keeps only in-frame clonotypes and omits some of them. The table has 30,000 to 50,000 clones, 79% seen once; the top ten hold 30% to 40%. The CDR3 has 16 residues. V gave up 6 bases and J gave up 1 base; unmatched junction bases: 11. From germline, CDR1 is SEHNR and CDR2 FQNEAQ (reference sequence). Here the sequenced sample was PBMCs, taken before any cancer treatment. The TCR was taken from a woman between 40 and 69 years old with stage II squamous cell lung carcinoma. The V and J genes are TRBV7-9 and TRBJ2-5; 7 bases line up with TRBD2. The CDR3: CASSLWGGPAQETQYF. CDR3 nucleotide sequence: TGTGCCAGCAGTCTTTGGGGGGGTCCGGCCCAAGAGACCCAGTACTTC.